The sequence of this T cell receptor (beta chain) was determined in a study of cytomegalovirus exposure and HLA in healthy donors. General study points: Analysis was carried out at a later point, and it linked a missense DCLRE1C variant to TCR beta V- and J-gene trimming.

Notes on this clone: Its specificity is not known.

The PCR had 60 Vbeta and 13 Jbeta primers. Only in-frame clones appear in the TCRdb table, and some are missing; sequencing was by immunoSEQ multiplex PCR. The sample lists 100,000 to 150,000 clones, approximately 84% seen once, with less than 2% in the top ten. Germline loops: CDR1 MNHNY, CDR2 SVGAGI (reference sequence). The CDR3 sequence is 16 residues long. V trimming: 4 bases; J trimming: 4 bases; junction bases outside the gene matches: 10. The rearrangement joins TRBV6-6 to TRBJ2-7; 10 nucleotides agree with TRBD2. The sample was PBMCs. The sequence came from a woman aged 35 to 49 in good health and CMV-seronegative. The CDR3 DNA reads TGTGCCAGCAGTTTAGTTACGGGACTAGCGATTTACGAGCAGTACTTC. Protein product: CASSLVTGLAIYEQYF.